This T cell receptor beta chain was obtained from a study of blood T cell repertoires in COVID-19. The overall study: COVID-19 samples from acute and convalescent phases originated in the United States, Italy and Spain.

In Seattle, patients joined the study during active infection and were tracked longitudinally. CDR1 and CDR2 from the germline V gene are ENHRY and SYGVKD. The CDR3 spans 15 residues. The V end was cut by 4 bases, the J end by 3 bases, with 15 bases between. Under the authors' procedure: Amplification of reference gene primers provided the estimated nucleated cell counts. The repertoire was sequenced with immunoSEQ multiplex PCR; TCRdb's copy has only in-frame clones and lacks some. V and J calls and clone size follow that table, whereas D and trimming were derived from the DNA. This table holds about 130,000 clones, approximately 90% found once.

This receptor was taken from a man in his sixties with COVID-19, enrolled during active disease. The rearrangement uses TRBV10-3 and TRBJ2-5, with D hard to call. Sequenced input: peripheral blood. CDR3 amino acids: CAISAAKIEKETQYF. CDR3 nucleotides: TGTGCCATCAGTGCCGCGAAGATTGAGAAAGAGACCCAGTACTTC.